The 27 T cell receptor beta chains below come from one sample, sequenced in a study of blood T cell repertoires in COVID-19. Data came from immunoSEQ multiplex PCR; TCRdb stores just in-frame clones and leaves some out. The sample holds around 300,000 clones; about 87% are singletons and the top ten take around 3%. The sequenced material came from PBMCs or T cells enriched from blood (not recorded which). These receptor sequences come from a woman aged 50 to 65 who had recovered from COVID-19.

V usage is TRBV28 and J usage is TRBJ2-7; TRBD1 agrees at 9 bases. V trimming: 5 bases; J trimming: 4 bases; junction bases outside the gene matches: 6. Per the germline V gene, CDR1 is MDHEN and CDR2 is SYDVKM. This CDR3 is 14 amino acids long. The CDR3 sequence: CASSRGGQGYEQYF. DNA of the CDR3: TGTGCCAGCAGTCGCGGGGGACAGGGATACGAGCAGTACTTC.

V gene TRBV12-3 or TRBV12-4 combines with J gene TRBJ1-1; the match to TRBD1 covers 10 bases. The CDR3 length is 12 residues. The V segment lost 7 bases and the J segment 10 bases; nucleotides outside the gene matches: 6. CDR3 residues: CASTGQGNGAFF. The CDR3 DNA is TGTGCCAGCACGGGACAGGGGAATGGAGCTTTCTTT.

This chain links TRBV6-5 with TRBJ2-1; 8 bases are a match to TRBD2. The CDR3 runs to 16 residues. CDR1 and CDR2 (germline): MNHEY, SVGAGI. The V and J ends lost 2 bases and 9 bases, in that order; junction bases with no gene match: 12. CDR3 sequence: CASSYTPGLVSVEQFF. The CDR3 bases are TGTGCCAGCAGTTACACACCGGGACTAGTCTCAGTTGAGCAGTTCTTC.

This chain connects TRBV23-1 to TRBJ2-7; 10 nucleotides line up with TRBD1. TRBV23-1 is an open reading frame, and its role is uncertain. The CDR3 length is 16 residues. V was clipped by 3 bases and J by 3 bases; unmatched bases: 8. The CDR3 DNA reads TGCGCCAGCAGTCAGACAGGGGGCGCGGAACGCTACGAGCAGTACTTC. Protein: CASSQTGGAERYEQYF.

The rearrangement uses TRBV9 and TRBJ2-5; TRBD2 matches at 7 bases. Germline CDR1 is SGDLS and CDR2 is YYNGEE. The junction had 10 bases not matched to a gene; V was cut back by 0 bases and J by 2 bases. This CDR3 has 17 residues. The CDR3 DNA is TGTGCCAGCAGCGTAGTTGCGGGAGTGAGAGGGCAAGAGACCCAGTACTTC. This gives the protein CASSVVAGVRGQETQYF.

The chain has TRBV5-4 and TRBJ2-1; 9 nucleotides line up with TRBD1. This CDR3 has 15 residues. Germline assignment: CDR1 SGHNT and CDR2 YYREEE (reference sequence). After removal of 0 bases from V and 2 bases from J, the junction contained 0 bases not matched to a gene. The CDR3: CASSLGQGAYNEQFF. CDR3 sequence (DNA): TGTGCCAGCAGCTTGGGACAGGGGGCCTACAATGAGCAGTTCTTC.

This chain connects TRBV28 to TRBJ1-1, with 7 bases that match TRBD1. Germline CDR1 MDHEN, CDR2 SYDVKM. After removal of 2 bases from V and 1 base from J, the junction contained 16 bases not matched to a gene. CDR3 length equals 19 residues. CDR3 region: CASSLPGTAPLKTNTEAFF. The CDR3 DNA reads as TGTGCCAGCAGTTTACCAGGGACAGCACCACTTAAAACGAACACTGAAGCTTTCTTT. Filled out from reference TRBV28 and TRBJ1-1, the complete variable domain reads DVKVTQSSRYLVKRTGEKVFLECVQDMDHENMFWYRQDPGLGLRLIYFSYDVKMKEKGDIPEGYSVSREKKERFSLILESASTNQTSMYLCASSLPGTAPLKTNTEAFFGQGTRLTVV.

The chain combines TRBV14 with TRBJ1-1; 12 nucleotides align to TRBD1. The CDR3 sequence is 18 residues long. Germline V lookup: CDR1 SGHDN, CDR2 FVKESK. V dropped 4 bases and J dropped 2; count of bases not matched to a gene: 11. CDR3 loop: CASSLTHRDRGPNTEAFF. DNA of the CDR3: TGTGCCAGCAGCCTAACCCATCGGGACAGGGGGCCAAACACTGAAGCTTTCTTT.

The chain employs TRBV9 and TRBJ1-2; a weak D match, TRBD1 (5 bases). Trimming took off 0 bases at V and 6 bases at J, with 9 bases between the two ends. The CDR3 consists of 13 residues. Looked up from germline, CDR1 is SGDLS and CDR2 is YYNGEE. CDR3 residues: CASSVAWGDGYTF. In DNA form, the CDR3 reads TGTGCCAGCAGCGTAGCTTGGGGGGATGGCTACACCTTC.

The chain links TRBV28 to TRBJ2-1, with D perhaps matching TRBD2 (6 bases). Trimming took off 6 bases at V and 4 bases at J, with 19 bases between the two ends. The CDR3 covers 16 residues. The V gene's germline CDR1 is MDHEN and CDR2 SYDVKM. The CDR3 region is CASSLWRDGKYNEQFF. DNA of the CDR3: TGTGCCAGCAGCCTATGGCGGGACGGGAAATACAATGAGCAGTTCTTC.

V is TRBV18 and J is TRBJ1-5; D may be TRBD1 (5 bases). Germline CDR1 is KGHSH and CDR2 is LQKENI. The CDR3 runs to 14 residues. V lost 4 bases to trimming and J lost 6 bases, with 13 bases between them. The CDR3 sequence: CASSLQGNRQPQHF. The DNA of the CDR3 is TGTGCCAGCTCACTTCAGGGTAACCGTCAGCCCCAGCATTTT.

The chain employs TRBV2 and TRBJ1-1; a weak D match, TRBD1 (5 bases). The V gene lost 7 bases and the J gene lost 1 base, with 10 bases spanning the gap. Germline loops: CDR1 SNHLY, CDR2 FYNNEI. There are 13 residues in the CDR3. CDR3 loop: CASTRQQNTEAFF. The CDR3 DNA reads as TGTGCCAGCACCCGACAGCAGAACACTGAAGCTTTCTTT.

This chain links TRBV5-4 with TRBJ2-3, with TRBD2 matching 9 bases. Germline V gene sequence: CDR1 SGHNT, CDR2 YYREEE (reference sequence). The CDR3 contains 14 residues. Trimming took 6 bases from V and 5 from J; bases not matched to a gene: 7. CDR3 nucleotide sequence: TGTGCCAGCACAGCGGGAGGTCGTGAAGATACGCAGTATTTT. It is translated as CASTAGGREDTQYF.

The chain joins TRBV24-1 to TRBJ2-2; 7 bases fit TRBD1. This CDR3 has 16 residues. Germline V gene lookup returns CDR1 KGHDR and CDR2 SFDVKD. The V and J ends lost 4 bases and 5 bases, in that order; junction bases with no gene match: 9. The CDR3 bases are TGTGCCACCAGTGACCTGACAGGGACCTCGACCGGGGAGCTGTTTTTT. Translation gives CATSDLTGTSTGELFF.

The sample holds one count of this clone. The chain carries TRBV6-5 and TRBJ2-5; 7 bases fit TRBD2. The CDR3 contains 13 residues. CDR1 is MNHEY and CDR2 is SVGAGI in the germline V gene. V was pared by 8 bases and J by 4 bases, with 7 bases of the junction left unmatched. In nucleotides, the CDR3 is TGTGCCAGCGGGAGGGCCAGGTTAGAGACCCAGTACTTC. Residues: CASGRARLETQYF.

The chain has TRBV30 and TRBJ2-1; tentatively, D is TRBD1 (6 bases). V lost 1 base, J lost 6 bases, and 16 bases lay in between. The germline V gene has CDR1 GTSNPN and CDR2 SVGIG (reference sequence). CDR3 length: 15 residues. CDR3 coding DNA: TGTGCCTGGAGTGGACGAAGACAGGATATCAATGAGCAGTTCTTC. The encoded protein is CAWSGRRQDINEQFF.

The rearrangement joins TRBV28 to TRBJ1-6; D remains ambiguous. This CDR3 spans 15 amino acids. V was cut by 3 bases and J by 0 bases, with 6 bases left in between. CDR1 MDHEN and CDR2 SYDVKM come from the germline V gene. CDR3 protein: CASSLENSYNSPLHF. For the CDR3, the DNA is TGTGCCAGCAGTTTGGAGAACTCCTATAATTCACCCCTCCACTTT.

This chain uses TRBV6-1 with TRBJ2-1; no reliable D call. Germline V gene sequence: CDR1 MNHNS, CDR2 SASEGT. Trimming removed 1 base from V and 4 bases from J, with 5 bases in between. The CDR3 is 13 residues long. CDR3 loop: CASSEVTYNEQFF. CDR3 DNA: TGTGCCAGCAGTGAAGTAACATACAATGAGCAGTTCTTC.

The chain couples TRBV7-2 to TRBJ1-5, with no clear D. The ends were cut back, 5 bases at V and 3 bases at J, with 14 bases in the middle. CDR3 length: 15 residues. Germline V gene lookup returns CDR1 SGHTA and CDR2 FQGNSA. The CDR3 DNA reads TGTGCCAGCAGCCCCCAGTCAGATTTCAATCAGCCCCAGCATTTT. It codes for CASSPQSDFNQPQHF.

This clone was seen a handful of times. This chain uses TRBV6-5 with TRBJ2-1, with 8 bases identical to TRBD2. The V and J ends lost 8 bases and 12 bases, in that order; junction bases with no gene match: 15. The CDR3 has 14 residues. Germline CDR1 is MNHEY and CDR2 is SVGAGI. The DNA for the CDR3 is TGTGCCAGCTCCCCCCGGGAGCGGGAGATTTTGCAGTTCTTC. The encoded protein is CASSPREREILQFF.

This clone has more than one count but fewer than ten. The rearrangement uses TRBV3-1 (or the pseudogene TRBV3-2) and TRBJ1-2, with TRBD1 identical over 7 bases. The CDR3 loop spans 12 amino acids. Germline trimming cut 9 bases from V and 5 bases from J; bases unmatched to any gene: 6. In germline, CDR1 is LGHDT, CDR2 YNNKEL (reference sequence). The DNA for the CDR3 is TGTGCCAGTCGGGACAGACTTTATGGCTACACCTTC. Translation gives CASRDRLYGYTF.

The V and J genes are TRBV3-1 (or the pseudogene TRBV3-2) and TRBJ1-3; the D gene is possibly TRBD1 (6 bases). The CDR3 totals 16 residues. CDR1 is LGHDT and CDR2 is YNNKEL in the germline V gene (reference sequence). The germline V and J ends were trimmed by 2 bases and 4 bases, with 15 bases remaining between them. The CDR3 loop reads CASSQRGAGTGNTIYF. The DNA for the CDR3 is TGTGCCAGCAGCCAAAGAGGGGCAGGGACAGGAAACACCATATATTTT.

This chain joins TRBV10-3 and TRBJ2-1, with 12 bases matching TRBD2. Germline lookup yields CDR1 ENHRY and CDR2 SYGVKD. J gave up 5 bases and V 3 bases, and 8 bases lay outside the gene matches. The CDR3 consists of 17 residues. This CDR3 is CAISDHKLAGGHNEQFF. The CDR3 bases are TGTGCCATCAGTGACCATAAACTAGCGGGAGGCCACAATGAGCAGTTCTTC.

For the CDR3, the DNA is TGTGCCAGCAGACGGACTGGGGGGGAAATGACTTTC. As protein: CASRRTGGEMTF. The chain employs TRBV5-8 and TRBJ2-6, with 7 bases identical to TRBD2. CDR3 length: 12 residues. V lost 5 bases, J lost 17 bases, and 10 bases stayed unmatched. Germline lookup yields CDR1 SGHTS and CDR2 YDEGEE.

V gene TRBV15 combines with J gene TRBJ2-1; a weak D match, TRBD2 (5 bases). Germline V gene sequence: CDR1 LNHNV, CDR2 YYDKDF (reference sequence). The CDR3 covers 13 residues. Trimming took off 4 bases at V and 7 bases at J, with 11 bases between the two ends. The CDR3 DNA is TGTGCCACCAGCAAAGAAAGGAGGAATGAGCAGTTCTTC. Translation gives CATSKERRNEQFF.

J is TRBJ1-2 and V is TRBV29-1; TRBD1 matches 8 bases. The CDR3 consists of 13 residues. V dropped 6 bases and J dropped 4; count of bases not matched to a gene: 7. Germline V gene lookup returns CDR1 SQVTM and CDR2 ANQGSEA. CDR3 region: CSVGQGDTYGYTF. As DNA, the CDR3 is TGCAGCGTCGGACAGGGAGATACCTATGGCTACACCTTC.

The chain links TRBV5-8 to TRBJ2-7, with D possibly matching TRBD1 (5 bases). This CDR3 region has 14 residues. Looked up from germline, CDR1 is SGHTS and CDR2 is YDEGEE. V lost 4 bases and J 9 bases, leaving 20 bases between the germline ends. The DNA of the CDR3 is TGTGCCAGCAGCGCCTACCGACAGCCCCTACGGCAGTACTTC. Translation gives CASSAYRQPLRQYF.